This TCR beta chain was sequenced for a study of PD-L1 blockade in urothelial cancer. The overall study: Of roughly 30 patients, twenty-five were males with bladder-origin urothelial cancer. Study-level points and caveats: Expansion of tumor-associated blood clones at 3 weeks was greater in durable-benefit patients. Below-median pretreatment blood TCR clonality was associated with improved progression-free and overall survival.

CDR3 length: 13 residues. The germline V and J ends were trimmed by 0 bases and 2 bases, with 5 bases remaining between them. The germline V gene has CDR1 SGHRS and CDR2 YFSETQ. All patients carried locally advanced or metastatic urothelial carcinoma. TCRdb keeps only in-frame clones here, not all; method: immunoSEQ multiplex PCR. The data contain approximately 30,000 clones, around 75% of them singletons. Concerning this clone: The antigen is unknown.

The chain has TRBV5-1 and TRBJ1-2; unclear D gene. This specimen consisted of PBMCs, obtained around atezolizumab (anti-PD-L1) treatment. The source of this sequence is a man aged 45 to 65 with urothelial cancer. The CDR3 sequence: CASSLAMNYGYTF. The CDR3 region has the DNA TGCGCCAGCAGCTTGGCAATGAACTATGGCTACACCTTC. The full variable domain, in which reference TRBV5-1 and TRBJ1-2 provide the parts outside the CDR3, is KAGVTQTPRYLIKTRGQQVTLSCSPISGHRSVSWYQQTPGQGLQFLFEYFSETQRNKGNFPGRFSGRQFSNSRSEMNVSTLELGDSALYLCASSLAMNYGYTFGSGTRLTVV.